A selection of T cell receptor beta chains follows, all from one sample in a study of blood T cell repertoires in COVID-19. The data were produced by immunoSEQ multiplex PCR, yet TCRdb's version contains in-frame clones alone and is incomplete. The sample contains about 200,000 clones, more than 85% of which appear only once. Sequencing was done on a sample of peripheral blood. These receptors were obtained from a woman aged 45-65 years with COVID-19, enrolled during active disease. Both conserved end residues are trimmed from each CDR3.

CDR3: ASSVQVTHEQF
V: TRBV12-3/TRBV12-4
J: TRBJ2-1

CDR3: ATSDRTGEGYT
V: TRBV24-1
J: TRBJ1-2

CDR3: SASVGQMNSPLH
V: TRBV20-1
J: TRBJ1-6

CDR3: ASGFRGYYGYT
V: TRBV6-5
J: TRBJ1-2

CDR3: ASSFQGNEQF
V: TRBV11-1
J: TRBJ2-1

CDR3: ASSIRGGDGGAEAF
V: TRBV19
J: TRBJ1-1

CDR3: ASSAPGGPSTDTQY
V: TRBV19
J: TRBJ2-3

CDR3: ASSYRGTGVDYSNQPQH
V: TRBV6-2/TRBV6-3
J: TRBJ1-5

CDR3: ASSIGRGYNEQF
V: TRBV19
J: TRBJ2-1

CDR3: ASSQGRGGTMITEAF
V: TRBV14
J: TRBJ1-1

CDR3: ASRGGDTGELF
V: TRBV5-1
J: TRBJ2-2

CDR3: ASTEGRRGEKLF
V: TRBV19
J: TRBJ1-4

CDR3: ASSIERATGELF
V: TRBV11-2
J: TRBJ2-2

CDR3: AWSVPETEIYNEQF
V: TRBV30
J: TRBJ2-1

CDR3: ASSIGYGYT
V: TRBV19
J: TRBJ1-2

CDR3: ASSRSHEQF
V: TRBV13
J: TRBJ2-1